This T cell receptor beta chain was recovered during a study of OX40 agonist ivuxolimab in advanced cancers. The CDR3 is 17 residues long. V lost 4 bases to trimming and J lost 1 base, with 19 bases between them. Per germline, CDR1 SGHTA and CDR2 FQGNSA. TCRdb's table, derived via immunoSEQ multiplex PCR, lists solely in-frame clones and lacks some. The data hold about 84,000 clones, with approximately 95% observed a single time. This chain connects TRBV7-2 to TRBJ1-1; tentative D call: TRBD1 (6 bases). This material consisted of CD4+ or CD8+ T cells sorted from blood, taken in a trial of the OX40 agonist ivuxolimab. This sequence originates from an adult with an advanced solid tumor such as melanoma, head and neck, liver or kidney cancer. The CDR3 region is CASSWLRGGGTNTEAFF. CDR3 DNA sequence: TGTGCCAGCAGCTGGCTACGGGGAGGGGGGACGAACACTGAAGCTTTCTTT.